Described below is a single TCR beta chain sequence and its context. Living in 24 US areas, the participants were between about 18 and 90 years of age. Membership in each cohort depended on participant-reported clinical history. Each recovered donor of Cohort 3 presented with two negative PCRs, clearance, or symptom resolution. CDR3 length: 13 amino acids. CDR1 SGHTS and CDR2 YDEGEE come from the germline V gene. The trim removed 4 bases at V and 4 bases at J, leaving 4 bases unmatched. This record comes from a study of blood T cell repertoires in COVID-19. Clones were sequenced by immunoSEQ multiplex PCR, and TCRdb holds only the in-frame ones, with some missing. Of just over 300,000 clones detected, roughly 87% appear once; the ten largest clones hold around 9%.

The source material was PBMCs or T cells enriched from blood (not recorded which). The clonotype comes from a woman aged 18-29 years who had recovered from COVID-19. This chain uses TRBV5-8 with TRBJ1-2, with 7 bases matching TRBD1. The CDR3 nucleotides are TGTGCCAGCAGCCCCGGGACAGTCTATGGCTACACCTTC. Its protein is CASSPGTVYGYTF.